One and the same sample provided the 25 T cell receptor beta chains below, sequenced in a study of siplizumab effects on memory and regulatory T cells. Sequencing used immunoSEQ multiplex PCR; TCRdb keeps in-frame clones, though not all of them. There are about 97,000 clones in the sample; about 90% occur only once, and more than 10% lies in the top ten. Sequencing used non-Treg CD4+ T cells sorted from blood. The receptors were sampled from a human donor in good health.

V gene TRBV2 combines with J gene TRBJ1-5; D is undetermined. Trimming pared 3 bases from V and 2 bases from J, leaving 8 bases between. The CDR3 consists of 14 residues. Germline-derived CDR1 and CDR2 are SNHLY and FYNNEI. The CDR3 DNA reads TGTGCCAGCAGTGACCGACCGGGCAATCAGCCCCAGCATTTT. Its protein is CASSDRPGNQPQHF.

The V and J genes are TRBV29-1 and TRBJ2-2; the D is unclear. CDR1 SQVTM and CDR2 ANQGSEA come from the germline V gene. V shed 4 bases and J shed 3 bases, with 9 bases lying between them. CDR3 length equals 13 residues. For the CDR3, the DNA is TGCAGCGTTGGCCAGCTATACACCGGGGAGCTGTTTTTT. Translating gives CSVGQLYTGELFF.

The chain recombines TRBV6-5 with TRBJ1-5; 9 positions agree with TRBD1. The CDR3 is 15 residues long. CDR1 is MNHEY and CDR2 is SVGAGI in the germline V gene. Trimming took 8 bases from V and 6 from J; bases not matched to a gene: 11. The CDR3 reads CASSRDRAGGQPQHF. The CDR3 bases are TGTGCCAGCTCCCGGGACAGGGCCGGAGGTCAGCCCCAGCATTTT.

This chain joins TRBV19 and TRBJ1-3; D unresolved. Per the germline V gene, CDR1 is LNHDA and CDR2 is SQIVND (reference sequence). Trimming cost V 3 bases and J 3 bases, with 12 bases left between them. The CDR3 covers 15 residues. CDR3 amino acids: CASSIRHTRGNTIYF. The CDR3 bases are TGTGCCAGTAGTATTCGACACACGCGTGGAAACACCATATATTTT.

This clone was counted once. CDR3 sequence: CASSASGSPEKLFF. The CDR3 region has the DNA TGTGCCAGCTCGGCATCCGGGTCCCCCGAAAAACTGTTTTTT. The chain is built from TRBV18 and TRBJ1-4, with no clear D. Germline V gives CDR1 KGHSH, CDR2 LQKENI. The V gene lost 6 bases and the J gene lost 8 bases, with 16 bases spanning the gap. The CDR3 consists of 14 residues. The entire variable domain, with the rest obtained from reference TRBV18 and TRBJ1-4, is as follows: NAGVMQNPRHLVRRRGQEARLRCSPMKGHSHVYWYRQLPEEGLKFMVYLQKENIIDESGMPKERFSAEFPKEGPSILRIQQVVRGDSAAYFCASSASGSPEKLFFGSGTQLSVL.

This clone was observed once. The chain has TRBV19 and TRBJ2-7; TRBD1 is a possible D gene (6 bases). This CDR3 has 12 residues. Germline CDR1 is LNHDA and CDR2 is SQIVND (reference sequence). V lost 3 bases to trimming and J lost 3 bases, with 6 bases between them. CDR3 sequence: CASSMTGYEQYF. The CDR3 DNA sequence: TGTGCCAGTAGTATGACAGGCTACGAGCAGTACTTC.

The CDR3 here is CASSPGVATSGPNEQFF. Here the CDR3 DNA reads TGTGCCAGCAGCCCCGGGGTAGCGACTAGCGGCCCCAATGAGCAGTTCTTC. The chain joins TRBV7-9 to TRBJ2-1, with 9 bases matching TRBD2. Germline V gene data show CDR1 as SEHNR and CDR2 as FQNEAQ (reference sequence). V lost 5 bases and J lost 6; bases outside the gene matches: 14. The CDR3 has 17 amino acids.

The chain couples TRBV28 to TRBJ1-5; no reliable D call. V lost 10 bases, J lost 2 bases, and 9 bases lay in between. CDR1 and CDR2 (germline): MDHEN, SYDVKM. The CDR3 is made up of 12 amino acids. CDR3 nucleotide sequence: TGTGCCATCTCCTCGGGCAATCAGCCCCAGCATTTT. Translated, it gives CAISSGNQPQHF.

The chain recombines TRBV9 with TRBJ2-3; no definite D call. The CDR3 has 13 amino acids. Germline V CDR1 and CDR2: SGDLS, YYNGEE. Trimming cost V 0 bases and J 4 bases, with 6 bases left between them. This CDR3 is CASSVEQSDTQYF. In DNA, the CDR3 is TGTGCCAGCAGCGTAGAACAGTCAGATACGCAGTATTTT.

The gene calls are TRBV15 and TRBJ1-5, with 7 positions matching TRBD1. V lost 3 bases, J lost 4 bases, and 15 bases stayed unmatched. This CDR3 contains 18 residues. In germline, CDR1 is LNHNV, CDR2 YYDKDF (reference sequence). The DNA for the CDR3 is TGTGCCACCAGCAGTTCTGCCAGGACAGGAAGCTATAATCAGCCCCAGCATTTT. The encoded protein is CATSSSARTGSYNQPQHF.

The chain couples TRBV19 to TRBJ1-1, with a tentative D call TRBD1 (5 bases). The CDR3 is 12 amino acids. V shed 10 bases and J shed 7 bases, with 16 bases lying between them. Germline V CDR1 and CDR2: LNHDA, SQIVND (reference sequence). In nucleotides, the CDR3 is TGTGCCACCGACCCGGGGGTCGGTGAAGCTTTCTTT. Its translation: CATDPGVGEAFF.

V is TRBV5-6 and J is TRBJ1-1; no clear D gene. Germline V CDR1 and CDR2: SGHDT, YYEEEE. Trimming took 1 base from V and 4 from J, leaving 11 bases between them. The CDR3 runs to 14 residues. CDR3 residues: CASSLYGVSTEAFF. CDR3 coding DNA: TGTGCCAGCAGCTTGTACGGGGTGAGCACTGAAGCTTTCTTT.

The J gene is TRBJ2-2, the V gene TRBV5-6, with D perhaps TRBD1 or TRBD2 (5 bases each). The ends were cut back, 3 bases at V and 0 bases at J, with 12 bases in the middle. In germline, CDR1 is SGHDT, CDR2 YYEEEE. The CDR3 covers 16 residues. This CDR3 reads CASSSGPYPNTGELFF. The DNA for the CDR3 is TGTGCCAGCAGCTCGGGACCCTACCCGAACACCGGGGAGCTGTTTTTT.

DNA for the CDR3: TGTGCCAGCAGCTTAGTAAGACGGGACACAGATACGCAGTATTTT. As protein: CASSLVRRDTDTQYF. The rearrangement joins TRBV7-9 to TRBJ2-3, with TRBD2 as a possible D gene (5 bases). The CDR3 extends over 15 amino acids. V was cut by 1 base and J by 2 bases, with 10 bases left in between. CDR1 is SEHNR, CDR2 FQNEAQ, per germline (reference sequence).

The chain has TRBV6-5 and TRBJ2-3; unclear D gene. In germline, CDR1 is MNHEY, CDR2 SVGAGI. V was shortened by 4 bases and J by 2 bases, with 7 bases between the two germline ends. This CDR3 region has 13 residues. The CDR3 region has the DNA TGTGCCAGCAGTTTCGGTGCCACAGATACGCAGTATTTT. Translation: CASSFGATDTQYF.

This clone occurred once. This chain uses TRBV15 with TRBJ1-2, with a possible D match to TRBD1 (6 bases). The germline gives CDR1 LNHNV, CDR2 YYDKDF (reference sequence). There are 15 residues in the CDR3. Between the trimmed V and J ends, which lost 4 bases and 4 bases, there was a span of 16 bases. Written as DNA, the CDR3 is TGTGCCACCAGCACCTCCCCTAGGACAGCCTATGGCTACACCTTC. The encoded protein is CATSTSPRTAYGYTF.

The sample holds one count of this clone. Here the CDR3 reads CATKWDRLAGGPTGELFF. Here the CDR3 DNA reads TGTGCCACGAAGTGGGACAGATTAGCGGGAGGGCCCACCGGGGAGCTGTTTTTT. The chain joins TRBV2 to TRBJ2-2; 11 bases agree with TRBD2. The CDR3 has 18 residues. The V segment lost 10 bases and the J segment 4 bases; nucleotides outside the gene matches: 17. Looked up from germline, CDR1 is SNHLY and CDR2 is FYNNEI.

The rearrangement links TRBV5-8 to TRBJ2-1; D tentatively fits TRBD1 or TRBD2 (5 bases each). The length of the CDR3 is 13 residues. Trimming took off 4 bases at V and 10 bases at J, with 15 bases between the two ends. In germline, CDR1 is SGHTS, CDR2 YDEGEE. The CDR3 DNA reads as TGTGCCAGCAGCCTATTTCCCGGGACGGAGCAGTTCTTC. This sequence encodes CASSLFPGTEQFF. Full variable domain (rest looked up from reference TRBV5-8 and TRBJ2-1): EAGVTQSPTHLIKTRGQQATLRCSPISGHTSVYWYQQALGLGLQFLLWYDEGEERNRGNFPPRFSGRQFPNYSSELNVNALELEDSALYLCASSLFPGTEQFFGPGTRLTVL.

The chain uses TRBV28 and TRBJ2-2; the match to TRBD2 covers 11 bases. Per the germline V gene, CDR1 is MDHEN and CDR2 is SYDVKM. V lost 8 bases, J lost 4 bases, and 6 bases stayed unmatched. This CDR3 is 15 amino acids long. The DNA of the CDR3 is TGTGCCAGCTACCTTAGCGGGAGGGTCACCGGGGAGCTGTTTTTT. Its translation: CASYLSGRVTGELFF.

The chain employs TRBV28 and TRBJ1-1; D is ambiguous. This CDR3 is built from 16 residues. The V gene lost 2 bases and the J gene lost 1 base, with 14 bases spanning the gap. The germline CDR1 and CDR2 sequences are MDHEN and SYDVKM. The CDR3 coding sequence is TGTGCCAGCAGTTTAACCTTTATATACAAGAACACTGAAGCTTTCTTT. Protein sequence: CASSLTFIYKNTEAFF.

J is TRBJ2-5 and V is TRBV11-3; D remains unclear. The J call is in doubt because the DNA end fits TRBJ2-7 better. Germline V gene lookup returns CDR1 SGHNT and CDR2 YENEEA. The CDR3 consists of 12 residues. CDR3 residues: CASSLEGYEQYF. CDR3 coding DNA: TGTGCCAGCAGCTTAGAGGGGTACGAGCAGTACTTC.

This sequence joins TRBV5-1 and TRBJ1-6; 9 bases line up with TRBD1. Germline V gives CDR1 SGHRS, CDR2 YFSETQ. V shed 4 bases, J shed 9 bases, and the junction held 11 bases outside the gene matches. The CDR3 runs to 16 residues. Here the CDR3 reads CASSGDPGQGSSPLHF. The CDR3 nucleotides read TGCGCCAGCAGCGGAGATCCGGGACAGGGCTCTTCACCCCTCCACTTT.

This clone was observed a single time. This chain joins TRBV7-9 and TRBJ1-1; 7 bases map to TRBD1. Germline values: CDR1 SEHNR, CDR2 FQNEAQ (reference sequence). The CDR3 has 17 residues. The J segment lost 4 bases and the V segment lost 3 bases, leaving 14 bases of the junction unmatched. The CDR3 here is CASSFPWGRGPGTEAFF. The CDR3 DNA reads TGTGCCAGCAGCTTCCCTTGGGGGAGGGGGCCTGGCACTGAAGCTTTCTTT. The whole variable domain, remainder taken from reference TRBV7-9 and TRBJ1-1, is DTGVSQNPRHKITKRGQNVTFRCDPISEHNRLYWYRQTLGQGPEFLTYFQNEAQLEKSRLLSDRFSAERPKGSFSTLEIQRTEQGDSAMYLCASSFPWGRGPGTEAFFGQGTRLTVV.

The chain couples TRBV28 to TRBJ2-7, with 9 bases lining up with TRBD2. CDR3 length equals 14 residues. From germline, CDR1 is MDHEN and CDR2 SYDVKM. The trim removed 2 bases at V and 5 bases at J, leaving 4 bases unmatched. The CDR3 DNA reads as TGTGCCAGCAGTTTAGCGGGAGGGCCCCACGAGCAGTACTTC. Residues: CASSLAGGPHEQYF.

The chain uses TRBV7-2 and TRBJ2-2; D is undetermined. The CDR3 is 15 amino acids. Germline assignment: CDR1 SGHTA and CDR2 FQGNSA. Between the trimmed V and J ends, which lost 5 bases and 6 bases, there was a span of 16 bases. The CDR3 DNA follows: TGTGCCAGCAGCCCCGAGGTATGGGCCTCCGGGGAGCTGTTTTTT. Translated, it gives CASSPEVWASGELFF.